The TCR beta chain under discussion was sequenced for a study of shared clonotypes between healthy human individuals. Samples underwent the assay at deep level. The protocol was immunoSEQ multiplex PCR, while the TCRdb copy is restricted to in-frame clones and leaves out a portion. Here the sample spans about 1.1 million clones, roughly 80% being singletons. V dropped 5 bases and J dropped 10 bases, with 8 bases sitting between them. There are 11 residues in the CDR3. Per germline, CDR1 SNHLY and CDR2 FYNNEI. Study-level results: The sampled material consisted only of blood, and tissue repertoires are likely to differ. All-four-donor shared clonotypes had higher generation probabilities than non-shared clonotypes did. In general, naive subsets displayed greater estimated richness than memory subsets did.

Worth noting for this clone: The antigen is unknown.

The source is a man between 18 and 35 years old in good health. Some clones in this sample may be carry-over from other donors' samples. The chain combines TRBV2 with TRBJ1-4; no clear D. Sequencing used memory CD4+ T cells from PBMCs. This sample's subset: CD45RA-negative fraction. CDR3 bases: TGTGCCAGCAGTTTGGTGGGAAAACTGTTTTTT. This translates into CASSLVGKLFF.